A single sample is the source of the 11 T cell receptor beta chains below, sequenced in a study of cytomegalovirus exposure and HLA in healthy donors. The PCR employed 60 Vbeta primers together with 13 Jbeta primers. Produced via immunoSEQ multiplex PCR; TCRdb's table is partial and in-frame only. The repertoire holds 70,000 to 100,000 clones, with 60% to 80% as singletons. The sample comprised PBMCs. These receptor sequences come from a woman aged 45-65 years in good health and CMV-seropositive.

This clone was found once. The chain combines TRBV11-3 with TRBJ2-3; D is unresolved. The length of the CDR3 is 15 residues. V lost 2 bases to trimming and J lost 3 bases, with 12 bases between them. The germline CDR1 and CDR2 sequences are SGHNT and YENEEA. CDR3 coding DNA: TGTGCCAGCAGCTTATCTCTAGATATTACAGATACGCAGTATTTT. Amino acids: CASSLSLDITDTQYF.

This clone was seen a few times. J is TRBJ1-5 and V is TRBV19; 10 nucleotides align to TRBD1. The germline V gene encodes CDR1 LNHDA and CDR2 SQIVND (reference sequence). Trimming took 7 bases from V and 4 from J; bases not matched to a gene: 4. This CDR3 region has 14 residues. The CDR3 loop is CASTLGQGNQPQHF. The DNA for the CDR3 is TGTGCCAGTACCCTGGGACAGGGGAATCAGCCCCAGCATTTT.

This sequence joins TRBV7-2 and TRBJ2-2; TRBD1 aligns across 7 bases. Germline V gene sequence: CDR1 SGHTA, CDR2 FQGNSA. V trimming: 1 base; J trimming: 7 bases; junction bases outside the gene matches: 3. The CDR3 consists of 14 residues. The chain's CDR3 is CASSLVGGGGELFF. The CDR3 bases are TGTGCCAGCAGCTTAGTAGGGGGCGGCGGGGAGCTGTTTTTT.

The J gene is TRBJ1-1, the V gene TRBV25-1; D is ambiguous. Trimming pared 6 bases from V and 3 bases from J, leaving 11 bases between. Germline CDR1 and CDR2: MGHDK and SYGVNS. The CDR3 has 13 amino acids. The CDR3 sequence: CASRSGLDTEAFF. The CDR3 DNA sequence: TGTGCCAGCAGGTCTGGCCTGGACACTGAAGCTTTCTTT.

V is TRBV6-5 and J is TRBJ2-7; 8 positions agree with TRBD1. J was trimmed by 2 bases and V by 6 bases; bases with no gene match: 9. Germline values: CDR1 MNHEY, CDR2 SVGAGI. This CDR3 is 15 amino acids long. CDR3 region: CASSPRTGLAYEQYF. The DNA for the CDR3 is TGTGCCAGCAGCCCTCGGACAGGGCTTGCCTACGAGCAGTACTTC.

J is TRBJ1-1 and V is TRBV5-1; TRBD1 matches at 8 bases. Unmatched junction bases numbered 9, after V lost 4 bases and J lost 1 base. CDR1 and CDR2 from the germline V gene are SGHRS and YFSETQ. This CDR3 has 16 residues. DNA for the CDR3: TGCGCCAGCAGCCGCGCTTCCGGGACAGGGAACACTGAAGCTTTCTTT. The encoded protein is CASSRASGTGNTEAFF.

The chain joins TRBV6-1 to TRBJ2-7; TRBD1 might be the D (5 bases). Germline V lookup: CDR1 MNHNS, CDR2 SASEGT. This CDR3 region has 15 residues. Trimming removed 3 bases from V and 3 bases from J, with 15 bases in between. CDR3 amino acids: CASSDLGQGLYEQYF. The CDR3 DNA reads TGTGCCAGCAGTGACCTAGGACAAGGGCTCTACGAGCAGTACTTC.

The V call is TRBV2, the J call TRBJ1-5, with unresolved D. This CDR3 spans 14 amino acids. CDR1 and CDR2 from the germline V gene are SNHLY and FYNNEI. The V and J ends lost 6 bases and 7 bases respectively, with 16 bases between them. CDR3 coding DNA: TGTGCCAGCAGCCCCGACGGGGTAGGGCAGCCCCAGCATTTT. Residues: CASSPDGVGQPQHF.

This clone was recorded once. The gene calls are TRBV19 and TRBJ1-5; 10 nucleotides match TRBD1. There are 15 residues in the CDR3. The V gene's germline CDR1 is LNHDA and CDR2 SQIVND (reference sequence). V was pared by 3 bases and J by 2 bases, with 1 base of the junction left unmatched. The CDR3 loop is CASSMGTGGNQPQHF. CDR3 DNA: TGTGCCAGTAGTATGGGGACAGGGGGCAATCAGCCCCAGCATTTT.

This clone came up once. The genes are TRBV10-3 and TRBJ2-3; 9 positions match TRBD2. CDR3 length: 15 residues. Germline V CDR1 and CDR2: ENHRY, SYGVKD. V trimming: 7 bases; J trimming: 7 bases; junction bases outside the gene matches: 12. CDR3 protein: CAINTPAGGLNTQYF. CDR3 in DNA: TGTGCCATCAATACACCAGCGGGGGGTTTAAATACGCAGTATTTT.

This clone came up a few times. The junction departs from the called germline gene at one end, perhaps through a read error. The CDR3 DNA sequence: TGTTCCAGCAGCCTGACTAGCGGGGGGGTACAAGAGACCCAGTACTTC. Translation gives CSSSLTSGGVQETQYF. The chain joins TRBV7-3 to TRBJ2-5; 14 bases line up with TRBD2. CDR1 SGHTA and CDR2 FQGTGA come from the germline V gene. The CDR3 has 16 amino acids.